The next 18 T cell receptor beta chains were all read from a single sample in a study of cytomegalovirus exposure and HLA in healthy donors (dated by TCRdb to the late 2010s). The library was built by means of the immunoSEQ multiplex PCR assay. The multiplex PCR relied on a mix of 60 forward primers for TCR Vbeta segments and 13 reverse primers for TCR Jbeta segments. This is the immuneACCESS table as TCRdb keeps it, with only in-frame sequences that have V and J called. A part of the clones is gone; compared with another copy, unresolved V genes explain less than half, and the rest is unexplained. The sample contains about 200,000 clones, approximately 80% of them found a single time. The leading ten clones occupy roughly 0.1% of the sample. Sequenced input: PBMCs. Source of these receptors: a boy aged 2 to 10 in good health and CMV-seronegative.

Of note for this clone: A junction end diverges from the germline sequence, so it may reflect a read error. The rearrangement uses TRBV7-7 and TRBJ2-7; D is undetermined. This CDR3 has 15 residues. Germline CDR1 is SSHAT and CDR2 is FNYEAQ (reference sequence). The CDR3: CASSLRLVDVSEQYF. CDR3 bases: TGTGCTAGCAGCTTACGGCTAGTGGATGTGAGCGAGCAGTACTTC.

The chain uses TRBV11-2 and TRBJ2-3; TRBD1 agrees at 7 bases. CDR1 is SGHAT and CDR2 is FQNNGV in the germline V gene. Unmatched junction bases numbered 9, after V lost 5 bases and J lost 4 bases. CDR3 length: 15 residues. CDR3: CASSPRDSLSDTQYF. The CDR3 nucleotides are TGTGCCAGCAGCCCAAGGGACAGCCTATCAGATACGCAGTATTTT.

CDR3: CASSLVAGGFGDTQYF. Here the CDR3 DNA reads TGTGCCAGCAGCTTAGTGGCAGGGGGTTTTGGAGATACGCAGTATTTT. The chain links TRBV7-2 to TRBJ2-3; 7 nucleotides match TRBD1. The germline gives CDR1 SGHTA, CDR2 FQGNSA. Trimming cost V 1 base and J 5 bases; bases outside gene matches: 9. CDR3 length: 16 amino acids.

The rearrangement joins TRBV5-6 to TRBJ2-7; D is perhaps TRBD2 (6 bases). The length of the CDR3 is 13 residues. Between the trimmed V and J ends, which lost 5 bases and 12 bases, there was a span of 21 bases. The germline CDR1 and CDR2 sequences are SGHDT and YYEEEE. This CDR3 is CASSGGWTARRYF. The CDR3 DNA sequence: TGTGCCAGCAGTGGGGGGTGGACGGCTCGTCGGTACTTC.

The chain uses TRBV12-5 and TRBJ1-1; D unclear. The CDR3 is made up of 13 amino acids. CDR1 and CDR2 from the germline V gene are LGHNT and FRNRAP. Trimming shortened V by 0 bases and J by 1 base, and 3 bases separated the two germline ends. CDR3 in DNA: TGTGCTAGTGGTTTGGTACAGAACACTGAAGCTTTCTTT. Translation gives CASGLVQNTEAFF.

The rearrangement uses TRBV4-1 and TRBJ2-7; D might be TRBD1 (5 bases). Germline CDR1 reads MGHRA; CDR2 reads YSYEKL. Trimming cost V 0 bases and J 4 bases, with 13 bases left between them. This CDR3 is built from 15 residues. The CDR3 spells CASSQDKGLPYEQYF. As DNA, the CDR3 is TGCGCCAGCAGCCAAGATAAGGGGTTGCCATACGAGCAGTACTTC.

This clone was detected only a few times. This chain connects TRBV10-3 to TRBJ1-4, with TRBD1 as a possible D gene (5 bases). Between the trimmed V and J ends, which lost 8 bases and 8 bases, there was a span of 15 bases. The CDR3 runs to 13 residues. Germline assignment: CDR1 ENHRY and CDR2 SYGVKD. The CDR3 DNA sequence: TGTGCCATCTCCCGGGACTTACGAGAAAAACTGTTTTTT. It is translated as CAISRDLREKLFF.

This clone was found once. This CDR3 is CASSGRVAGGLILYTQYF. In DNA, the CDR3 is TGTGCCAGCAGTGGCAGGGTGGCAGGGGGCCTTATTTTGTATACGCAGTATTTT. V and J are TRBV2 and TRBJ2-3, with 8 bases matching TRBD1. The CDR3 consists of 18 residues. V was clipped by 4 bases and J by 7 bases; unmatched bases: 19. CDR1 is SNHLY, CDR2 FYNNEI, per germline.

V usage is TRBV6-6 and J usage is TRBJ2-7; 8 nucleotides line up with TRBD1. The CDR3 contains 14 residues. Looked up from germline, CDR1 is MNHNY and CDR2 is SVGAGI (reference sequence). Trimming cost V 11 bases and J 1 base; bases outside gene matches: 10. The CDR3 loop is CASRGPEVSYEQYF. For the CDR3, the DNA is TGTGCCTCCAGGGGGCCGGAGGTATCCTACGAGCAGTACTTC.

The V call is TRBV7-9, the J call TRBJ2-3; no clear D gene. CDR3 length: 15 amino acids. Trimming cost V 5 bases and J 2 bases, with 14 bases left between them. Germline V CDR1 and CDR2: SEHNR, FQNEAQ (reference sequence). The CDR3 reads CASSPSLLNTDTQYF. The CDR3 DNA sequence: TGTGCCAGCAGCCCAAGCCTGCTTAACACAGATACGCAGTATTTT.

In the case of this clone: This specimen includes other DNA sequences encoding the same CDR3. The chain is built from TRBV5-5 and TRBJ2-3; 13 bases agree with TRBD2. The CDR3 is 16 residues long. V trimming: 4 bases; J trimming: 3 bases; junction bases outside the gene matches: 5. CDR1 is SGHKS and CDR2 is YYEKEE in the germline V gene (reference sequence). CDR3 residues: CASSLGLAGPTDTQYF. The CDR3 DNA follows: TGTGCCAGCAGCCTGGGACTAGCGGGGCCTACAGATACGCAGTATTTT.

The rearrangement uses TRBV20-1 and TRBJ1-1; D ambiguous. The length of the CDR3 is 11 residues. Germline CDR1 is DFQATT and CDR2 is SNEGSKA (reference sequence). V shed 5 bases and J shed 7 bases, with 11 bases lying between them. For the CDR3, the DNA is TGCAGTGCTGGCGGGCCAGGTGAAGCTTTCTTT. Translation gives CSAGGPGEAFF.

The rearrangement joins TRBV19 to TRBJ2-2, with TRBD2 matching 8 bases. V shed 5 bases, J shed 6 bases, and the junction held 5 bases outside the gene matches. Germline loops: CDR1 LNHDA, CDR2 SQIVND (reference sequence). There are 14 residues in the CDR3. In DNA form, the CDR3 reads TGTGCCAGTAGTCGTACGGGACTAGCCGGGGAGCTGTTTTTT. Its translation: CASSRTGLAGELFF.

The table lists this clone with a count of one. This rearrangement joins TRBV5-1 to TRBJ2-7, with D tentatively TRBD2 (8 bases). This CDR3 comprises 15 residues. Trimming removed 4 bases from V and 3 bases from J, with 17 bases in between. Germline V gene lookup returns CDR1 SGHRS and CDR2 YFSETQ. The CDR3 region is CASSREGQPYYEQYF. The CDR3 coding sequence is TGCGCCAGCAGCCGGGAGGGACAGCCTTACTACGAGCAGTACTTC.

The V and J genes are TRBV5-1 and TRBJ1-2; 10 bases align to TRBD1. Germline V gene lookup returns CDR1 SGHRS and CDR2 YFSETQ. The CDR3 runs to 13 residues. Trimming removed 3 bases from V and 4 bases from J; junction bases left unmatched: 0. The CDR3 protein is CASSWTGGYGYTF. The CDR3 DNA reads TGCGCCAGCAGCTGGACAGGGGGCTATGGCTACACCTTC.

This chain joins TRBV4-1 and TRBJ1-1; tentative D call: TRBD1 (5 bases). V lost 5 bases, J lost 2 bases, and 15 bases lay in between. Germline CDR1 and CDR2: MGHRA and YSYEKL. The CDR3 loop spans 15 amino acids. This CDR3 is CASSSSGHINTEAFF. CDR3 sequence (DNA): TGCGCCAGCAGCTCCTCTGGACACATAAACACTGAAGCTTTCTTT.

The gene calls are TRBV6-1 and TRBJ1-2; 10 bases are a match to TRBD1. The CDR3 runs to 13 residues. Germline V gene sequence: CDR1 MNHNS, CDR2 SASEGT. V lost 5 bases, J lost 12 bases, and 9 bases stayed unmatched. CDR3 nucleotides: TGTGCCAGCAGTACCAGACAGGGGGCTGTTGACACCTTC. Its protein product is CASSTRQGAVDTF.

The chain joins TRBV19 to TRBJ1-5, with 10 bases identical to TRBD1. J lost 3 bases, V lost 9 bases, and 11 bases had no gene match. CDR1 is LNHDA and CDR2 is SQIVND in the germline V gene (reference sequence). This CDR3 contains 16 residues. The CDR3 region is CASRQDRGLFNQPQHF. The DNA for the CDR3 is TGTGCCAGCCGACAAGACAGGGGGCTATTCAATCAGCCCCAGCATTTT.